This T cell receptor (beta chain) was identified in a study of T cell responses to AZD1222 COVID-19 vaccine (dated by TCRdb to the early 2020s). In the study overall: Because spike-specific TCR depth and breadth did not differ between the two schedules, AZD1222 recipients who got a second dose at roughly 4 weeks were pooled with those who got a second dose at roughly 12 weeks. TCR sequencing was performed for approximately 240 trial participants, of whom about 200 were given two doses of AZD1222 and around 26 were given two doses of MenACWY control vaccine. Trial participants were enrolled by age into subgroups of 18-55, 56-69 and 70-plus years, and around 150, 28 and 57 TCR-sequenced participants, respectively, were included in these subgroups.

This sample's time point label indicates: baseline before first vaccination. Vaccinee samples were obtained from the UK trials COV001 and COV002, which included a single-blind randomized controlled phase 2/3 trial of AZD1222 (ChAdOx1 nCoV-19) in healthy adults. For TCRbeta chain sequencing, PBMC samples were collected from trial participants at day 0 and at day 28 after the second dose. On this clone: Its antigen is still unknown. No much larger clone exists at a distance of one base, and base qualities are not known. The same CDR3 can be traced to other DNA sequences in this sample.

Study-wide findings and limitations: Epitopes outside the regions mutated in the B.1.351 and B.1.1.7 variants were reportedly recognized by nearly half of the unique spike-specific TCRs. Because no day 14 peak-response samples were available, repertoires were characterized only after the peak T cell response. In the small 56-69-year group, the increase in depth fell short of significance, most likely because of low power. Participants were mostly white British, with more females than males. The authors suggested clonal diversity may have been underestimated. After two AZD1222 doses, both the breadth and the depth of spike-specific TCRs were significantly higher than at day 0 and than in MenACWY recipients. The whole spike protein was spanned by vaccine-associated CD4 TCRs, and dominant responses were seen in regions 160-218 and 743-854. Conclusions about previously exposed vaccinees are limited, since just a handful of AZD1222 recipients were seropositive for SARS-CoV-2 at baseline.

The CDR3 regions of human TCRbeta chains were analyzed by immunosequencing. The original pipeline was this. TCRs in the repertoires were matched against a reference library of SARS-CoV-2-specific TCRs that had been generated with the MIRA antigen-specificity platform. Breadth meant the fraction of unique TCRs that were SARS-CoV-2-associated, whereas depth meant the fraction of total T cells that were SARS-CoV-2-associated. Each spike-specific TCR was assigned to its reactive spike region and to a CD4 or CD8 class using the MIRA data. Log10-transformed breadth and depth values were compared by one-way ANOVA with Sidak's multiple comparisons tests. In its TCRdb copy, this immuneACCESS table keeps in-frame sequences only and misses some clones. Where compared with another copy, unresolved V genes explain less than half of these, and the others have no known cause. V and J calls and clone size are given by that table; D and trimming were obtained from the DNA. The sample has roughly 180,000 clones on record, almost 90% of them singletons. The ten biggest clones cover roughly 0.5% of the sample.

Per the germline V gene, MNHEY is the CDR1 and SVGEGT is the CDR2. Taken from cysteine to phenylalanine, the CDR3 has 15 residues. Left in the record is the CDR3 DNA by itself, 45 bases read in frame from the first base. V is cut by 4 bases and J by 2 bases, and the space between the germline ends is 12 bases. The sequence was collected from an adult in good health. The sequencing here drew on peripheral blood, taken on day 0 of AZD1222 vaccination. This sequence uses TRBV6-2 or TRBV6-3 and TRBJ1-5; the best D guess is TRBD1, with 6 bases matching. The sequenced DNA: TGTGCCAGCAGTTCACAGGGATTAGGCAATCAGCCCCAGCATTTT. It translates as CASSSQGLGNQPQHF.